The rows below give T cell receptor beta chains drawn from one sample of a study of T cells in Graves' hyperthyroidism and ophthalmopathy. A single record per CDR3 protein comes from TCRdb applying MiXCR to the multiplex PCR reads. The sample yields around 100,000 distinct CDR3 sequences, about half seen once. Sequencing was carried out using blood. The receptors stem from a man aged 40-49 years with Graves' hyperthyroidism. CDR3s include the opening cysteine and the closing phenylalanine or tryptophan. The order of the fields is J gene, V gene, D gene, clone size, CDR3 protein, CDR3 DNA. D genes are given only for firm matches. Not every row has a clone size; where given, it reads once, few, many or a size class.

j_gene: TRBJ2-7; v_gene: TRBV5-5; d_gene: TRBD1; abundance: .; CDR3aa: CASSKLDRVSEQYF; CDR3nt: TGTGCCAGCAGCAAGTTGGACAGGGTTTCCGAGCAGTACTTC
j_gene: TRBJ2-7; v_gene: TRBV5-8; d_gene: TRBD1; abundance: .; CDR3aa: CASKPGTVPYEQYF; CDR3nt: TGTGCCAGCAAACCAGGGACAGTTCCCTACGAGCAGTACTTC
j_gene: TRBJ1-1; v_gene: TRBV10-2; d_gene: .; abundance: .; CDR3aa: CASSESDTGAFF; CDR3nt: TGCGCCAGCAGTGAGTCCGACACGGGAGCTTTCTTT
j_gene: TRBJ1-1; v_gene: TRBV7-6; d_gene: .; abundance: .; CDR3aa: CASSLGLSTTEAFF; CDR3nt: TGTGCCAGCAGCTTAGGACTGAGTACCACTGAAGCTTTCTTT
j_gene: TRBJ1-3; v_gene: TRBV9; d_gene: .; abundance: many; CDR3aa: CASSPELSGNTIYF; CDR3nt: TGTGCCAGCAGCCCGGAGTTATCTGGAAACACCATATATTTT
j_gene: TRBJ1-2; v_gene: TRBV28; d_gene: TRBD1; abundance: many; CDR3aa: CASSGTGLGGYTF; CDR3nt: TGTGCCAGCAGTGGGACAGGGTTGGGAGGCTACACCTTC
j_gene: TRBJ2-3; v_gene: TRBV7-6; d_gene: .; abundance: .; CDR3aa: CASSSQDSTDKRYF; CDR3nt: TGTGCCAGCAGCTCCCAGGACAGCACAGATAAGCGGTATTTT
j_gene: TRBJ2-7; v_gene: TRBV7-2; d_gene: .; abundance: .; CDR3aa: CASSFYICSAVPGDLPYEQYF; CDR3nt: .
j_gene: TRBJ1-2; v_gene: TRBV6-1; d_gene: .; abundance: many; CDR3aa: CASSVGGGPQWNYGYTF; CDR3nt: TGTGCCAGCAGTGTAGGAGGAGGGCCACAGTGGAACTATGGCTACACCTTC
j_gene: TRBJ1-4; v_gene: TRBV6-1; d_gene: TRBD1; abundance: many; CDR3aa: CASSVDRGQKLFF; CDR3nt: TGTGCCAGCAGTGTGGACAGGGGGCAAAAACTGTTTTTT
j_gene: TRBJ2-2; v_gene: TRBV3-1; d_gene: .; abundance: once; CDR3aa: CASGNRDTGELFF; CDR3nt: TGCGCCAGCGGAAACAGGGACACCGGGGAGCTGTTTTTT
j_gene: TRBJ1-1; v_gene: TRBV9; d_gene: TRBD1; abundance: .; CDR3aa: CASSDPPSTGGRSEAFF; CDR3nt: TGTGCCAGCAGCGACCCCCCGAGTACAGGGGGCAGGTCGGAAGCTTTCTTT
j_gene: TRBJ2-7; v_gene: TRBV25-1; d_gene: .; abundance: .; CDR3aa: CASSTQDRSYEQYF; CDR3nt: TGTGCCAGCAGTACCCAAGACAGGTCCTACGAGCAGTACTTC
j_gene: TRBJ2-7; v_gene: TRBV20-1; d_gene: .; abundance: .; CDR3aa: CSASALVEQYF; CDR3nt: TGCAGTGCTAGTGCCCTAGTGGAGCAGTACTTC
j_gene: TRBJ2-7; v_gene: TRBV11-2; d_gene: .; abundance: many; CDR3aa: CASSLEANYEQYF; CDR3nt: TGTGCCAGCAGCTTAGAAGCCAACTACGAGCAGTACTTC
j_gene: TRBJ2-5; v_gene: TRBV20-1; d_gene: .; abundance: .; CDR3aa: CSAGLGGRDQETQYF; CDR3nt: TGCAGTGCGGGGCTCGGGGGCCGTGACCAAGAGACCCAGTACTTC